This T cell receptor beta chain derives from a study of identical twins. General observations from the study: Model-predicted out-of-frame TCR alpha sharing fell below observed values in monozygotic twins.

The CDR3 totals 14 residues. Between the trimmed V and J ends, which lost 3 bases and 1 base, there was a span of 10 bases. Germline assignment: CDR1 SGHRS and CDR2 YFSETQ. One entry per CDR3 protein results from TCRdb running MiXCR on the 5' RACE reads. The table has about 890,000 distinct CDR3 sequences, approximately 13% seen once. At least ten counts were recorded for this clonotype. Its antigen is still unknown. This sample was also put to use in a study of yellow fever vaccine responses in identical twins. From that second work: The authors reported partly convergent, partly personalized vaccine responses in identical twins.

The receptor was isolated from a woman aged 18-29 years in good health. This rearrangement joins TRBV5-1 to TRBJ1-2; D perhaps matches TRBD1 (6 bases). Sequenced sample: PBMCs. CDR3: CASSSGTYNYGYTF. The CDR3 DNA reads as TGCGCCAGCAGCTCCGGGACATATAACTATGGCTACACCTTC.